This T cell receptor beta chain was recorded in a study of tumor-infiltrating lymphocytes in primary liver carcinoma. About this clonotype: At one of its ends the junction is not consistent with the germline gene, which may arise from a read error.

This CDR3 comprises 15 residues. Germline CDR1 and CDR2: MNHNS and SASEGT. Total RNA amounting to around 540 ng was the source from which TCR beta cDNA was made with a constant-region primer. For TCR beta, libraries were produced by three nested multiplex PCR rounds using slightly modified ARM-PCR. The first two PCR rounds used TRBV1-TRBV30 forward primers with a C-beta reverse primer, about 10 cycles each. TCRdb analysed the multiplex PCR reads with MiXCR anew, one entry per CDR3 protein. The sample contains 95,000 to 150,000 distinct CDR3 sequences, about 68% of which appear only once. Extraction of RNA together with DNA used roughly 18-32 mg of unsorted bulk tissue.

The chain combines TRBV6-1 with TRBJ1-3; D unclear. The sequence was collected from an older woman with primary liver carcinoma and hepatitis B virus infection. Sequenced sample: liver tumor tissue from sampling region 1. The subset: tumor region T1, superior pole. CDR3 loop: CASRVGAISRNTIYF. As DNA, the CDR3 is TGTGCCAGCAGGGTCGGTGCGATCTCTAGAAACACCATATATTTT.